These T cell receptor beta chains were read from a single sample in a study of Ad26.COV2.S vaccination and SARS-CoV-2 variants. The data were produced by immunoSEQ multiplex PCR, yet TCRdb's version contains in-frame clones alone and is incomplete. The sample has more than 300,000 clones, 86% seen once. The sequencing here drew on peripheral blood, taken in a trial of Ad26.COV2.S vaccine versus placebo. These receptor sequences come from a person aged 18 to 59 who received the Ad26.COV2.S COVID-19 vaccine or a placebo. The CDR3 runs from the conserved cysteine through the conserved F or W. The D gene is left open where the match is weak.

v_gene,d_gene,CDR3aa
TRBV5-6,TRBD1,CASSLGQGFEQYF
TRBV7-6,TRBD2,CASSYGTSGGQETQYF
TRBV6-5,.,CASSWAGTDTQYF
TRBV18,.,CASSPPQAKYTDTQYF
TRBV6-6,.,CASSKGEGGANVLTF
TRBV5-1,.,CASSLGQPDYEQYF
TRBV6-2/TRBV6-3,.,CASSEKETQYF
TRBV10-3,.,CAISAPEKLFF
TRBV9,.,CASSVEATLITDTQYF
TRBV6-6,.,CASSFLGGATGNTIYF
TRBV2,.,CASSDSLAGKEPQHF
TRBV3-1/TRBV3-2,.,CASSISGNTIYF
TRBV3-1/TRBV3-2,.,CASSQASGANVLTF
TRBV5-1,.,CASSSSEWGADNEQFF
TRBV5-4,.,CASSPTASAKAFF
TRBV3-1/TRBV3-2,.,CASSRGRGRFAEAFF
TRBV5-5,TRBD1,CASSFTGGWSNQPQHF
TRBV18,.,CASSPSGGGQNTGELFF
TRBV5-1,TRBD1,CASSLGGTGTEKLFF
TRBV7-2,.,CASSLARGTETQYF
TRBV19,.,CASSGQRDQPQHF
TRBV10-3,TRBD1,CAISERRGKINEQFF
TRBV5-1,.,CASSSQGTNEKLFF
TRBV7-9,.,CASSLSGFNQPQHF
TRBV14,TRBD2,CASSQHWTLAGGVGTDTQYF
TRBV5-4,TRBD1,CASSDGTGAFYEQYF
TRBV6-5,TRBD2,CASGRERASYNEQFF